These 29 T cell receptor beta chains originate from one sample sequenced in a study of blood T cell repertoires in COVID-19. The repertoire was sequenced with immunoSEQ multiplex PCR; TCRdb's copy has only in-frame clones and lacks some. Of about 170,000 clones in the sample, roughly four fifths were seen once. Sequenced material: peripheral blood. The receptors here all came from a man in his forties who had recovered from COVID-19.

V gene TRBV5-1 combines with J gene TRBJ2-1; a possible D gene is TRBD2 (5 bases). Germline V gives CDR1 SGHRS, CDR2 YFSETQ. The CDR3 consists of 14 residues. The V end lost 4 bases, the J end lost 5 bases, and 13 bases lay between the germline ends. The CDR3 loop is CASSGSGTHNEQFF. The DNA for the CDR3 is TGCGCCAGCAGCGGGTCGGGAACTCACAATGAGCAGTTCTTC.

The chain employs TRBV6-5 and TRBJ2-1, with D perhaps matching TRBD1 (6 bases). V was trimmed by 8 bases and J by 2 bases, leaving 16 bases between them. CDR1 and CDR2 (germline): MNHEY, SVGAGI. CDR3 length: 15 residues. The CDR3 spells CASWPGTRAYNEQFF. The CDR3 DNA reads TGTGCCAGCTGGCCCGGGACAAGGGCCTACAATGAGCAGTTCTTC.

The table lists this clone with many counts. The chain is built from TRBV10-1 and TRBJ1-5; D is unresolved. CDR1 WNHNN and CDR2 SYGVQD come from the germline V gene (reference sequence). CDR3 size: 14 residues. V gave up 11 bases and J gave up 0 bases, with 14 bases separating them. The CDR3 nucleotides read TGCGCCTGTGCGTTTCCTTATAGCAATCAGCCCCAGCATTTT. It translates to CACAFPYSNQPQHF.

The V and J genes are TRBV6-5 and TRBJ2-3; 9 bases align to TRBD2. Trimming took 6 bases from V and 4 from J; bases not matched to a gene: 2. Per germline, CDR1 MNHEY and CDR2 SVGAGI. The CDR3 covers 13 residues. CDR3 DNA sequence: TGTGCCAGCAGCCGGACTAGCGCAGATACGCAGTATTTT. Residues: CASSRTSADTQYF.

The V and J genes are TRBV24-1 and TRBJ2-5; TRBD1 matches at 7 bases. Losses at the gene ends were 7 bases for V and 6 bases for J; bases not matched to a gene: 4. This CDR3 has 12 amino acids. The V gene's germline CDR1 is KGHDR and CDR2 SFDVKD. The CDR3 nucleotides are TGTGCCACCAGCAGACAGGGACAGACCCAGTACTTC. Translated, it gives CATSRQGQTQYF.

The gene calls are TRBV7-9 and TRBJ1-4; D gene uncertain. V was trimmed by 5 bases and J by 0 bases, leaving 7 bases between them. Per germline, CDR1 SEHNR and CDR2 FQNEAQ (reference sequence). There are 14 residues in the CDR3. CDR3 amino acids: CASSPFSTNEKLFF. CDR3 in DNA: TGTGCCAGCAGCCCGTTTTCAACTAATGAAAAACTGTTTTTT.

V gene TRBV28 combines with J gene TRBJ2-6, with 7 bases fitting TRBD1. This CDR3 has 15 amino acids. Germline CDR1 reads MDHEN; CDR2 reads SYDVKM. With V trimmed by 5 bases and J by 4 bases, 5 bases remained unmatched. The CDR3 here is CASSTTGDGANVLTF. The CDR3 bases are TGTGCCAGCAGTACAACAGGGGACGGGGCCAACGTCCTGACTTTC.

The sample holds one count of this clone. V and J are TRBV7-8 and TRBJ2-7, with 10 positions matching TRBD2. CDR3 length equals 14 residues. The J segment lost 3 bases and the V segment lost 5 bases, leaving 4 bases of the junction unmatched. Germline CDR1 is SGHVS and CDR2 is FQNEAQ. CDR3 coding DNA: TGTGCCAGCAGCGACGTAGCGGGAGGCTACGAGCAGTACTTC. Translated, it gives CASSDVAGGYEQYF.

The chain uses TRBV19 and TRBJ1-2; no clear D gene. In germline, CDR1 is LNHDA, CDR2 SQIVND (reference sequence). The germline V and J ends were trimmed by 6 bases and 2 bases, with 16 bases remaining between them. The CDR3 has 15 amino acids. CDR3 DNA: TGTGCCAGTAGCGGACCACTCGGGAGGAACTATGGCTACACCTTC. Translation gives CASSGPLGRNYGYTF.

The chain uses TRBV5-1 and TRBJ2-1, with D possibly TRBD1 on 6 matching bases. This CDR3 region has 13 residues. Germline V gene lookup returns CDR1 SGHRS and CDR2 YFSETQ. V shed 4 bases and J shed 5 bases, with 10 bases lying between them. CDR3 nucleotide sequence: TGCGCCAGCAGCAGAAACAGGGACAATGAGCAGTTCTTC. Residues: CASSRNRDNEQFF. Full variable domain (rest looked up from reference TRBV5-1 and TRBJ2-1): KAGVTQTPRYLIKTRGQQVTLSCSPISGHRSVSWYQQTPGQGLQFLFEYFSETQRNKGNFPGRFSGRQFSNSRSEMNVSTLELGDSALYLCASSRNRDNEQFFGPGTRLTVL.

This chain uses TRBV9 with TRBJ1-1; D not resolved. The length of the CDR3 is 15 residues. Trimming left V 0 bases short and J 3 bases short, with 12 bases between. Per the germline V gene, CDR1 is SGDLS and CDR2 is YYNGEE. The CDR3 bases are TGTGCCAGCAGCGTAGTGGGGTCGGAGGACACTGAAGCTTTCTTT. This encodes CASSVVGSEDTEAFF.

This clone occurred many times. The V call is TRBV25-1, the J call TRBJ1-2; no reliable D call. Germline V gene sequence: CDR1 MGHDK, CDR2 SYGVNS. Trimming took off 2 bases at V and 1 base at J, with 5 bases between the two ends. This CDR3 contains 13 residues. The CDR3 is CASSEPGNYGYTF. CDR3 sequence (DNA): TGTGCCAGCAGTGAACCGGGTAACTATGGCTACACCTTC.

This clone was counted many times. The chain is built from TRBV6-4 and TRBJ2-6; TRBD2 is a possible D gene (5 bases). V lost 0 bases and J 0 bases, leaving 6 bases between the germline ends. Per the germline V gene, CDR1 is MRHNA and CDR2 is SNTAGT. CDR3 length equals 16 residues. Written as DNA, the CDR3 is TGTGCCAGCAGTGACTCGAGCGGCTCTGGGGCCAACGTCCTGACTTTC. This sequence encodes CASSDSSGSGANVLTF.

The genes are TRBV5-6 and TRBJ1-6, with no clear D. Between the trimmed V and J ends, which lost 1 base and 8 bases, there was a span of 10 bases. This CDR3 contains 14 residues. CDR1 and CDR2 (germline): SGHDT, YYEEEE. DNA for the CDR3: TGTGCCAGCAGCTTGTCAGGTCTTGATTCACCCCTCCACTTT. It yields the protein CASSLSGLDSPLHF. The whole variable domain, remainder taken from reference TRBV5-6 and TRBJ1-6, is DAGVTQSPTHLIKTRGQQVTLRCSPKSGHDTVSWYQQALGQGPQFIFQYYEEEERQRGNFPDRFSGHQFPNYSSELNVNALLLGDSALYLCASSLSGLDSPLHFGNGTRLTVT.

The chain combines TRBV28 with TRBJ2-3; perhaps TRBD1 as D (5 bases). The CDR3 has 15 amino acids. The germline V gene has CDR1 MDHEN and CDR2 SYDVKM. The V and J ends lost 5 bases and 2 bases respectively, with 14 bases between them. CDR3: CASSQSQGHTDTQYF. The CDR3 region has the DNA TGTGCCAGCAGTCAGTCCCAGGGTCACACAGATACGCAGTATTTT. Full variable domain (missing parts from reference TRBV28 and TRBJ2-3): DVKVTQSSRYLVKRTGEKVFLECVQDMDHENMFWYRQDPGLGLRLIYFSYDVKMKEKGDIPEGYSVSREKKERFSLILESASTNQTSMYLCASSQSQGHTDTQYFGPGTRLTVL.

CDR3 loop: CASSPTRTRSGNTIYF. The CDR3, as DNA: TGTGCCAGCAGTCCGACACGGACACGCTCTGGAAACACCATATATTTT. V gene TRBV11-2 combines with J gene TRBJ1-3, with D maybe TRBD1 (5 bases). Per the germline V gene, CDR1 is SGHAT and CDR2 is FQNNGV. Trimming took off 6 bases at V and 0 bases at J, with 15 bases between the two ends. CDR3 length: 16 amino acids.

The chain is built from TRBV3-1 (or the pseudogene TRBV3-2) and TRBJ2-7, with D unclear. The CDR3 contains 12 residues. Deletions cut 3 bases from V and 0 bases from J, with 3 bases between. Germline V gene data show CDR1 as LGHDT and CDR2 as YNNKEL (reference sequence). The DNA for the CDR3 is TGTGCCAGCAGCCACCTCTCCTACGAGCAGTACTTC. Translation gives CASSHLSYEQYF.

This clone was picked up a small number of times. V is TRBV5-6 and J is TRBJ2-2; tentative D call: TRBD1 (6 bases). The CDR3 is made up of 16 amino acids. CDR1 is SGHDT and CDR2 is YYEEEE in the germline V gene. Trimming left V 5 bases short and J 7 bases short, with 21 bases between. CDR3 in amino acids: CASRRELTGRGGELFF. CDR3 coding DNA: TGTGCCAGCAGACGCGAGCTGACAGGACGAGGCGGGGAGCTGTTTTTT.

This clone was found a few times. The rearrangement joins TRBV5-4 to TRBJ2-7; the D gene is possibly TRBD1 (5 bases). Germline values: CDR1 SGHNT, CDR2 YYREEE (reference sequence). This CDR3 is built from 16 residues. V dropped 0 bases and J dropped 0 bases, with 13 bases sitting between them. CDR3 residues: CASSLDLGQNSYEQYF. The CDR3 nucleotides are TGTGCCAGCAGCTTGGATTTAGGACAAAACTCCTACGAGCAGTACTTC.

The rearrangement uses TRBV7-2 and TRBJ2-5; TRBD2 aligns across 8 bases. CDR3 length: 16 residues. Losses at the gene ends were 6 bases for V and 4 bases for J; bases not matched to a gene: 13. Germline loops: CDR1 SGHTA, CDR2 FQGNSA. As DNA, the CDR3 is TGTGCCAGCAGTCTCCTGAGGGGGGCGGGAGGAGAGACCCAGTACTTC. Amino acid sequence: CASSLLRGAGGETQYF. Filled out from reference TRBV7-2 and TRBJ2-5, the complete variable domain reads GAGVSQSPSNKVTEKGKDVELRCDPISGHTALYWYRQSLGQGLEFLIYFQGNSAPDKSGLPSDRFSAERTGGSVSTLTIQRTQQEDSAVYLCASSLLRGAGGETQYFGPGTRLLVL.

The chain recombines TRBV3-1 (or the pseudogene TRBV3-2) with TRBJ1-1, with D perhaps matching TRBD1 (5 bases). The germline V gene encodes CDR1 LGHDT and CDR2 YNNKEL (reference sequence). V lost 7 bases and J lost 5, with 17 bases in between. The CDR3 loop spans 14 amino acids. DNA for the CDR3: TGTGCCAGCACCCTGGACACCGGTGGGACTGAAGCTTTCTTT. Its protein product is CASTLDTGGTEAFF.

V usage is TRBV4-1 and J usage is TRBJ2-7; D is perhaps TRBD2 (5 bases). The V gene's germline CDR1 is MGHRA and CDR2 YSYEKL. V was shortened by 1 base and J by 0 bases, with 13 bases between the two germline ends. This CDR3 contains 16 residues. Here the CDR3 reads CASSQGRLRSSYEQYF. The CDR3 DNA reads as TGCGCCAGCAGCCAAGGGAGGCTCCGCAGCTCCTACGAGCAGTACTTC.

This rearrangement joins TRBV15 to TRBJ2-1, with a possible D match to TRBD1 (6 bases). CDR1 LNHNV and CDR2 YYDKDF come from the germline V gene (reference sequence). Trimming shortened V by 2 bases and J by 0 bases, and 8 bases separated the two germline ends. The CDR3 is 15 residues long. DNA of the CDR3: TGTGCCACCAGCAGACAGGGGAGCTCCTACAATGAGCAGTTCTTC. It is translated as CATSRQGSSYNEQFF.

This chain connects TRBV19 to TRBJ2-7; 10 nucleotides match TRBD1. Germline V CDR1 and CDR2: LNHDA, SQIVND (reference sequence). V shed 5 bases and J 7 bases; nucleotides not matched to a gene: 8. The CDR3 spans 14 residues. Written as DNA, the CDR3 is TGTGCCAGTAGTGTTCGACAGGGGGCGGTTGAGCAGTACTTC. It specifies CASSVRQGAVEQYF.

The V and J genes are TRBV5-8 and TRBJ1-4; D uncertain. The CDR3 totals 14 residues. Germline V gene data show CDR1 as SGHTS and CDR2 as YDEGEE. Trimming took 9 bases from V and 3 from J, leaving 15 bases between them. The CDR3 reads CATQLGESNEKLFF. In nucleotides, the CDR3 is TGTGCCACCCAACTTGGGGAGTCTAATGAAAAACTGTTTTTT.

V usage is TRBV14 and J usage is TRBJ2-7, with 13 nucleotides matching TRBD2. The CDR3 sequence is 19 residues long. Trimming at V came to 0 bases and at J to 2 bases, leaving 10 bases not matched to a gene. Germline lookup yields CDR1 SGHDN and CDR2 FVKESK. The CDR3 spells CASSQEGGLAGPLTYEQYF. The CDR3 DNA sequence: TGTGCCAGCAGCCAAGAAGGGGGACTAGCGGGGCCCCTAACCTACGAGCAGTACTTC.

CDR3 coding DNA: TGCGCCAGCAGCCAGCTAACCGGGACAGAGTCCTACGAGCAGTACTTC. Its translation is CASSQLTGTESYEQYF. V and J are TRBV4-1 and TRBJ2-7; 7 bases agree with TRBD1. CDR3 length equals 16 residues. CDR1 MGHRA and CDR2 YSYEKL come from the germline V gene. V was clipped by 3 bases and J by 1 base; unmatched bases: 9.

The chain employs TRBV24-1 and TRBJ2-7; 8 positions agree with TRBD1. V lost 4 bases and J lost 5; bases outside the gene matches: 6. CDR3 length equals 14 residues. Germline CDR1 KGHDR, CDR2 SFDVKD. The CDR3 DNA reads TGTGCCACCAGTGACCCTGGGACAGGCAACGAGCAGTACTTC. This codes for CATSDPGTGNEQYF.

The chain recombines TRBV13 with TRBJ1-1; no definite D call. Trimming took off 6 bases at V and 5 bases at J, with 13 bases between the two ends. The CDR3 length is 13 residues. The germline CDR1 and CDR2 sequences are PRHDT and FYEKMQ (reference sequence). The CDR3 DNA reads TGTGCCAGCAGACGGAGGTCCGGGACTGAAGCTTTCTTT. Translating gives CASRRRSGTEAFF. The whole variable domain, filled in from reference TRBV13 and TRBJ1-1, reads AAGVIQSPRHLIKEKRETATLKCYPIPRHDTVYWYQQGPGQDPQFLISFYEKMQSDKGSIPDRFSAQQFSDYHSELNMSSLELGDSALYFCASRRRSGTEAFFGQGTRLTVV.